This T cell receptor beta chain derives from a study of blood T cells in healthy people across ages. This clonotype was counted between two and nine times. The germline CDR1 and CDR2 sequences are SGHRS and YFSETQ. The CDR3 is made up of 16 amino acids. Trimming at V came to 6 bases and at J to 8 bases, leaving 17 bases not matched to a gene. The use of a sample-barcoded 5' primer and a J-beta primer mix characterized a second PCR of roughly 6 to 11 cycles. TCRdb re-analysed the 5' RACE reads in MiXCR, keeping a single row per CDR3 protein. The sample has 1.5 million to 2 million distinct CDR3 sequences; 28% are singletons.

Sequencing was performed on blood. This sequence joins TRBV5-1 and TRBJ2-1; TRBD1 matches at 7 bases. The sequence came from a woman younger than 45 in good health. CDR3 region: CASTGLEQGICDEQFF. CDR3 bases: TGCGCCAGCACAGGGTTGGAACAGGGGATTTGCGATGAGCAGTTCTTC.